This is a list of T cell receptor beta chains from one sample in a study of long-term antiretroviral therapy in people with HIV. The method was immunoSEQ multiplex PCR; TCRdb's version includes in-frame clones alone and lacks a portion of them. The sample contains about 39,000 clones, around 79% of which appear only once. The sample was unsorted PBMCs, taken 0.6 years after starting antiretroviral therapy. All receptors derive from a man in his late teens or twenties with HIV. Each CDR3 is given without its conserved first and last residue. Not every row has a clone size; where given, it reads once, few, many or a size class.

>once|TRBJ2-5|TRBV5-1
ASSLVGQNQETQY
>-|TRBJ2-3|TRBV5-1
ASSLVGSSTDTQY
>few|TRBJ2-2|TRBV6-1
ASSARGEGELF
>-|TRBJ2-7|TRBV23-1
ASSQSSTGETYEQY
>-|TRBJ1-1|TRBV28
ASSLRFGTLTEAF
>once|TRBJ2-1|TRBV19
ASSIRGSGRAGSHEQF
>once|TRBJ1-2|TRBV28
ASSPFPPLTHGYT
>once|TRBJ1-1|TRBV9
ASSPGQGGRELSEAF
>-|TRBJ2-7|TRBV7-8
ASSPRGPIQYEQY
>-|TRBJ2-1|TRBV7-2
ASSPSQEDEQF
>-|TRBJ2-7|TRBV11-3
ASSLGLEYEQY
>-|TRBJ2-7|TRBV7-6
ASSFFQDSGVHEQY
>-|TRBJ2-7|TRBV6-5
ASSPTSESSYEQY
>-|TRBJ2-3|TRBV19
ASTTGVTQY
>-|TRBJ2-1|TRBV9
ASSVGRGRAYNEQF
>-|TRBJ2-7|TRBV11-2
ASSLYFNEQY
>few|TRBJ1-5|TRBV7-9
ASSLGGTENQPQH